The clone carrying this T cell receptor beta chain has a single count. As yet, its antigen is unknown. Profiling relied on immunoSEQ multiplex PCR, and the TCRdb table lists in-frame clones only, not all of them. The data hold fewer than 120,000 clones, with roughly 90% observed a single time. These data are taken from a study of T cell responses to AZD1222 COVID-19 vaccine. General study points: The reported proportion of spike-specific TCRs targeting unmutated variant regions was nearly half.

This receptor was obtained from an adult who received the AZD1222 COVID-19 vaccine. Material: peripheral blood, obtained 28 days after the second AZD1222 dose.

CDR3 nucleotide sequence: TGCGCCAGCAGCCCAGGCGGGCTACAGGGAGAGACCCAGTACTTC. This gives the protein CASSPGGLQGETQYF. The rearrangement links TRBV5-1 to TRBJ2-5; weak D call: TRBD1 (6 bases). The CDR3 totals 15 residues. Trimming removed 4 bases from V and 4 bases from J, with 17 bases in between. Germline V lookup: CDR1 SGHRS, CDR2 YFSETQ.